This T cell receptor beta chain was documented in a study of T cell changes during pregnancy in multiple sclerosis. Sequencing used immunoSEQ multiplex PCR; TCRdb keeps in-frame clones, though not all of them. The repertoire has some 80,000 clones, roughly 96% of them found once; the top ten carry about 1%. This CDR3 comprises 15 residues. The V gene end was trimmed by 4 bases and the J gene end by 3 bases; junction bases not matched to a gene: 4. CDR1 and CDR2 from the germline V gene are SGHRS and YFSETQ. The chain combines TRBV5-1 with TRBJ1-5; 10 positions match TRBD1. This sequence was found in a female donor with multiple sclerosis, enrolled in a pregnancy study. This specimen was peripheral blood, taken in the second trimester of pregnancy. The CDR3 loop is CASSVGTGVNQPQHF. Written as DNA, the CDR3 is TGCGCCAGCAGCGTTGGGACAGGGGTCAATCAGCCCCAGCATTTT.